The rows below give T cell receptor beta chains drawn from one sample of a study of T cell changes during pregnancy in multiple sclerosis. Only in-frame clones appear in the TCRdb table, and some are missing; sequencing was by immunoSEQ multiplex PCR. The sample contains around 110,000 clones, 85% to 95% of which appear only once. The sequences come from peripheral blood, collected in the third trimester of pregnancy. These TCRs come from a female donor in good health, enrolled as a control in a pregnancy study. Each CDR3 is given with its conserved first and last residue. The D gene is left open where the match is weak. Some rows mark clone size as missing; the rest say once, few, many or name a class of expanded clone.

cdr3_aa cdr3_nt v_call clone_size j_call d_call
CASSSRWTTGDEQFF TGTGCCAGCAGCTCAAGGTGGACTACTGGGGATGAGCAGTTCTTC TRBV9 . TRBJ2-1 .
CASSPVALAGRNEQFF TGCGCCAGCAGCCCCGTGGCACTAGCGGGGAGGAATGAGCAGTTCTTC TRBV4-1 . TRBJ2-1 TRBD2
CASSQESGNNQPQHF TGCGCCAGCAGCCAAGAATCAGGCAACAATCAGCCCCAGCATTTT TRBV4-3 once TRBJ1-5 .
CASSFHPSGGNTGELFF TGTGCCAGCAGCTTCCATCCTAGCGGGGGGAACACCGGGGAGCTGTTTTTT TRBV7-3 . TRBJ2-2 TRBD2
CASSSLTANYGYTF TGTGCCAGCAGCTCCCTTACAGCTAACTATGGCTACACCTTC TRBV7-6 . TRBJ1-2 .
CANSSGPGGTEAFF TGTGCCAACAGCTCGGGACCCGGGGGCACTGAAGCTTTCTTT TRBV9 . TRBJ1-1 .
CASSFTGGETQYF TGCGCCAGCAGCTTTACAGGGGGAGAGACCCAGTACTTC TRBV5-1 . TRBJ2-5 TRBD1
CASSLGGGVYNEQFF TGTGCCAGCAGCTTAGGCGGGGGGGTTTACAATGAGCAGTTCTTC TRBV11-2 . TRBJ2-1 TRBD2
CASSELDRAYGYTF TGTGCCAGCAGTGAACTGGACAGGGCGTATGGCTACACCTTC TRBV25-1 . TRBJ1-2 TRBD1
CASSLRRGGQETQYF TGTGCCAGCAGCTTAAGGAGGGGAGGCCAAGAGACCCAGTACTTC TRBV7-8 . TRBJ2-5 .
CASSLGIQGGAFF TGTGCCAGCAGCTTAGGCATCCAGGGTGGAGCTTTCTTT TRBV7-6 . TRBJ1-1 .
CASSETTGRTVDEQFF TGTGCCAGCAGTGAAACGACAGGGAGAACGGTGGATGAGCAGTTCTTC TRBV25-1 . TRBJ2-1 TRBD1
CASSMVRGRGPQHF TGTGCCAGTAGTATGGTCAGGGGGCGAGGGCCCCAGCATTTT TRBV19 . TRBJ1-5 TRBD1
CASSPSKTGRMNTEAFF TGTGCCAGCAGCCCTTCAAAGACAGGGCGAATGAACACTGAAGCTTTCTTT TRBV7-3 . TRBJ1-1 TRBD1
CASSGRGQGLREQYF TGTGCCAGCAGTGGCCGGGGACAGGGACTACGCGAGCAGTACTTC TRBV6-5 once TRBJ2-7 TRBD1
CARSFFCGPARTNIKTSSRDTQYF TGTGCCAGAAGCTTTTTCTGTGGGCCTGCCCGGACTAATATCAAGACTAGCAGCCGAGATACGCAGTATTTT TRBV5-3 . TRBJ2-3 TRBD2
CASSLVPQGLGYNEQFF TGTGCCAGCAGCTTAGTGCCACAGGGTCTCGGGTACAATGAGCAGTTCTTC TRBV7-6 . TRBJ2-1 .
CASSYTRQPQHF TGTGCCAGCAGTTACACCCGGCAGCCCCAGCATTTT TRBV6-5 . TRBJ1-5 .
CASSSRLGQGTSYEQYF TGTGCCAGCAGCTCCCGACTGGGACAGGGCACCTCCTACGAGCAGTACTTC TRBV7-9 . TRBJ2-7 TRBD1
CASSFAGGPETQYF TGTGCCAGCAGTTTTGCGGGGGGGCCGGAGACCCAGTACTTC TRBV28 once TRBJ2-5 TRBD2
CASRDPRGTEAFF TGTGCCAGCAGGGACCCCAGGGGCACTGAAGCTTTCTTT TRBV6-6 . TRBJ1-1 .
CASSQDTSRQTQYF TGCGCCAGCAGCCAAGATACTAGCCGGCAGACCCAGTACTTC TRBV4-3 once TRBJ2-5 .
CANSGGPYNEQFF TGTGCTAATAGCGGGGGGCCTTACAATGAGCAGTTCTTC TRBV10-3 . TRBJ2-1 TRBD2
CASTGGVSGNTIYF TGTGCCAGCACCGGAGGAGTTTCTGGAAACACCATATATTTT TRBV25-1 . TRBJ1-3 .
CASSQSFGTGDYEQYF TGCGCCAGCAGCCAATCCTTCGGGACAGGGGATTACGAGCAGTACTTC TRBV5-1 . TRBJ2-7 TRBD1
CATRERDSYGYTF TGTGCCACCCGGGAGAGGGATTCCTATGGCTACACCTTC TRBV19 . TRBJ1-2 .
CASSPGLATDEQYF TGCGCCAGCAGCCCGGGACTAGCGACAGACGAGCAGTACTTC TRBV5-1 few TRBJ2-7 TRBD2
CAWSRTGLGGNTIYF TGTGCCTGGAGTAGAACAGGCTTAGGTGGAAACACCATATATTTT TRBV30 once TRBJ1-3 .
CASSIGRIDFQETQYF TGTGCCAGTAGTATAGGCCGAATAGATTTCCAAGAGACCCAGTACTTC TRBV19 . TRBJ2-5 .
CASHQNAGRSTDTQYF TGTGCCAGCCATCAAAACGCGGGGAGAAGCACAGATACGCAGTATTTT TRBV2 . TRBJ2-3 .
CASSIGDRISGNTIYF TGTGCCAGTAGTATCGGGGACAGGATCTCTGGAAACACCATATATTTT TRBV19 . TRBJ1-3 TRBD1
CASSISLLRHTSDSNQPQHF TGTGCCAGTAGTATATCCCTCCTCAGGCATACCTCAGATAGCAATCAGCCCCAGCATTTT TRBV19 once TRBJ1-5 .
CASSFDSSMSGELFF TGTGCCAGCAGCTTCGACAGTTCTATGTCCGGGGAGCTGTTTTTT TRBV9 . TRBJ2-2 .
CASRSGGANYGYTF TGTGCCAGTAGATCAGGGGGCGCAAACTATGGCTACACCTTC TRBV19 . TRBJ1-2 TRBD1
CASSLLAVGQNYGYTF TGTGCCAGCAGTTTATTAGCCGTGGGACAGAACTATGGCTACACCTTC TRBV27 . TRBJ1-2 TRBD1
CASSRQRGQGANGYTF TGTGCCAGCAGCCGACAACGGGGACAGGGGGCAAATGGCTACACCTTC TRBV2 . TRBJ1-2 TRBD1
CASSLKGAPNYGYTF TGTGCCAGCAGCTTGAAGGGGGCGCCTAACTATGGCTACACCTTC TRBV5-4 . TRBJ1-2 TRBD1
CASRVAGGGDTQYF TGCGCCAGCAGAGTAGCGGGGGGTGGAGATACGCAGTATTTT TRBV5-1 . TRBJ2-3 TRBD2
CASSVGEQAQNGGYTF TGTGCCAGCAGCGTAGGAGAACAAGCACAGAATGGTGGCTACACCTTC TRBV9 . TRBJ1-2 .
CASSQDLTGAGNTIYF TGTGCCAGCAGCCAAGATCTAACAGGGGCTGGAAACACCATATATTTT TRBV4-2 once TRBJ1-3 TRBD1
CASSSMTGVGETQYF TGTGCCAGTAGCTCAATGACAGGGGTCGGGGAGACCCAGTACTTC TRBV19 . TRBJ2-5 TRBD1
CASSLAGTGSKTQYF TGCGCCAGCAGCTTGGCCGGGACAGGGTCGAAGACCCAGTACTTC TRBV5-1 . TRBJ2-5 TRBD1
CASSPEDTQYF TGTGCCAGCTCACCCGAGGATACGCAGTATTTT TRBV18 . TRBJ2-3 .
CASRQGFGNTGELFF TGTGCCAGCCGCCAGGGTTTCGGGAACACCGGGGAGCTGTTTTTT TRBV27 . TRBJ2-2 .
CASSLEGALYNSPLHF TGTGCCAGCAGCTTAGAAGGGGCCTTGTATAATTCACCCCTCCACTTT TRBV7-9 . TRBJ1-6 .
CASTEGTGSMNTEAFF TGTGCCAGTACCGAAGGGACAGGGTCTATGAACACTGAAGCTTTCTTT TRBV19 . TRBJ1-1 TRBD1
CASEFRENSNQPQHF TGTGCCAGCGAATTTCGGGAAAATAGCAATCAGCCCCAGCATTTT TRBV6-1 . TRBJ1-5 .
CASSLGTGAGGFF TGCGCCAGCAGCCTCGGGACGGGTGCAGGGGGTTTCTTT TRBV4-1 . TRBJ1-1 TRBD1
CASSLITAGGNEQFF TGTGCCAGCAGCTTAATTACAGCGGGGGGGAATGAGCAGTTCTTC TRBV7-3 . TRBJ2-1 TRBD2
CASSVSENTEAFF TGTGCCAGCAGCGTATCAGAGAACACTGAAGCTTTCTTT TRBV7-3 . TRBJ1-1 .
CASSYGTGINQPQHF TGCGCCAGCAGCTACGGGACAGGCATCAATCAGCCCCAGCATTTT TRBV5-1 . TRBJ1-5 TRBD1
CASSSRKSGVGYNEQFF TGTGCCAGCAGTTCTCGGAAAAGCGGGGTCGGGTACAATGAGCAGTTCTTC TRBV28 . TRBJ2-1 TRBD2
CASSPSGGERYGYTF TGCGCCAGCAGCCCCTCTGGGGGGGAGCGGTATGGCTACACCTTC TRBV5-1 . TRBJ1-2 .
CASWRGPIKNTEAFF TGTGCCAGCTGGCGGGGGCCTATTAAAAACACTGAAGCTTTCTTT TRBV18 once TRBJ1-1 .
CASSPLTESYYNEQFF TGTGCCAGCTCACCCCTTACAGAGAGCTACTACAATGAGCAGTTCTTC TRBV18 . TRBJ2-1 .
CASSLSFIGQSYEQYF TGTGCCAGCAGTTTATCTTTCATCGGACAATCCTACGAGCAGTACTTC TRBV27 . TRBJ2-7 .
CASSYGTSGGYEQYF TGTGCCAGCAGTTACGGGACTAGCGGGGGATACGAGCAGTACTTC TRBV6-5 . TRBJ2-7 TRBD2
CASSQVMDRGTGELFF TGTGCCAGCAGCCAAGTAATGGACAGGGGCACCGGGGAGCTGTTTTTT TRBV4-2 . TRBJ2-2 TRBD1
CSVGAGGIGYTF TGCAGCGTTGGGGCAGGGGGCATCGGCTACACCTTC TRBV29-1 . TRBJ1-2 TRBD1